The entry that follows covers one T cell receptor (beta chain) sequence. Germline CDR1 reads LGHDT; CDR2 reads YNNKEL (reference sequence). With 1 base removed from V and 0 bases from J, the gap between germline ends came to 8 bases. This CDR3 is built from 15 residues. This entry comes from a study of blood T cell repertoires in COVID-19. The overall study: Some COVID-19 samples were acute and others convalescent; all came from the United States, Italy and Spain. T cells, B-cell-depleted T cells, or PBMCs provided the cDNA or gDNA that served as material.

In the original processing: The authors estimated nucleated cell counts from reference gene primer amplification. Profiling relied on immunoSEQ multiplex PCR, and the TCRdb table lists in-frame clones only, not all of them. The DNA was the basis for D and trimming; V, J and clone size are from that table. The table shows some 74,000 clones, with around four fifths occurring only once. What was sequenced was peripheral blood. This chain links TRBV3-1 (or the pseudogene TRBV3-2) with TRBJ2-3; no clear D gene. The TCR was taken from an elderly woman with acute or convalescent COVID-19. CDR3 nucleotide sequence: TGTGCCAGCAGCCAAGGATCAGATAGCACAGATACGCAGTATTTT. Translating it yields CASSQGSDSTDTQYF.